These 9 T cell receptor beta chains share one sample of origin, sequenced in a study of response to subunit inactivated influenza vaccine. TCRdb passed the RT-PCR reads through MiXCR, listing each CDR3 protein once. The sample shows 450,000 to 600,000 distinct CDR3 sequences, more than 7% of them seen only once. The material sequenced was PBMCs from blood, taken less than 30 months after vaccination. These receptors were taken from a man aged 45 to 70 who received an inactivated influenza vaccine.

This clonotype was counted only a few times. The chain employs TRBV6-1 and TRBJ1-1, with 8 bases that match TRBD1. Per the germline V gene, CDR1 is MNHNS and CDR2 is SASEGT. Trimming at V came to 7 bases and at J to 9 bases, leaving 4 bases not matched to a gene. This CDR3 comprises 11 residues. The CDR3 DNA sequence: TGTGCCAGCACAGGGGGCGTTAAAGCTTTCTTT. Translating it yields CASTGGVKAFF.

V usage is TRBV12-3 or TRBV12-4 and J usage is TRBJ2-1; 11 nucleotides match TRBD2. This CDR3 has 15 residues. J gave up 6 bases and V 2 bases, and 3 bases lay outside the gene matches. The DNA for the CDR3 is TGTGCCAGCAGTTTAATTCTAGCGGGAGGCAATGAGCAGTTCTTC. The encoded protein is CASSLILAGGNEQFF.

This clonotype turned up a few times. This rearrangement joins TRBV4-3 to TRBJ1-1; the match to TRBD1 covers 8 bases. The CDR3 has 15 amino acids. V shed 4 bases and J 7 bases; nucleotides not matched to a gene: 11. CDR1 LGHNA and CDR2 YSLEER come from the germline V gene. This CDR3 reads CASSPHSGGWGEAFF. The DNA of the CDR3 is TGCGCCAGCAGCCCGCACTCAGGGGGCTGGGGTGAAGCTTTCTTT.

The chain recombines TRBV12-3 or TRBV12-4 with TRBJ1-5; tentative D call: TRBD1 (6 bases). Trimming shortened V by 4 bases and J by 5 bases, and 12 bases separated the two germline ends. CDR3 length equals 14 residues. The CDR3 protein is CASSSGDLYQPQHF. CDR3 sequence (DNA): TGTGCCAGCAGTTCAGGGGACTTGTATCAGCCCCAGCATTTT.

This rearrangement joins TRBV15 to TRBJ2-1, with D hard to call. Germline CDR1 LNHNV, CDR2 YYDKDF (reference sequence). V was cut by 5 bases and J by 9 bases, with 14 bases left in between. This CDR3 has 13 residues. The CDR3: CATSPPVLGEQFF. The CDR3 DNA follows: TGTGCCACCAGCCCTCCCGTCCTGGGTGAGCAGTTCTTC.

This clonotype was seen repeatedly, ten times or more. The rearrangement links TRBV6-2 or TRBV6-3 to TRBJ2-1; 12 bases line up with TRBD2. Germline V CDR1 and CDR2: MNHEY, SVGEGT. The CDR3 length is 16 residues. V lost 2 bases, J lost 4 bases, and 3 bases stayed unmatched. The CDR3 sequence: CASSYGTSGGYNEQFF. In DNA, the CDR3 is TGTGCCAGCAGTTACGGCACTAGCGGGGGGTACAATGAGCAGTTCTTC.

The chain links TRBV4-3 to TRBJ2-4; D gene uncertain. The germline V gene has CDR1 LGHNA and CDR2 YSLEER. Trimming took off 0 bases at V and 1 base at J, with 4 bases between the two ends. The CDR3 has 14 amino acids. The CDR3 loop reads CASSQEWAKNIQYF. The CDR3 nucleotides read TGCGCCAGCAGCCAAGAGTGGGCCAAAAACATTCAGTACTTC.

Many counts were recorded for this clonotype. The gene calls are TRBV6-1 and TRBJ2-7, with D unclear. V was clipped by 5 bases and J by 1 base, with 12 bases between them. The germline V gene has CDR1 MNHNS and CDR2 SASEGT. The CDR3 covers 14 residues. CDR3 in amino acids: CASSTARFSYEQYF. CDR3 nucleotide sequence: TGTGCCAGCAGTACCGCACGCTTTTCCTACGAGCAGTACTTC.

This clonotype was observed a few times. The gene calls are TRBV6-1 and TRBJ1-1; D ambiguous. The V gene lost 3 bases and the J gene lost 4 bases, with 18 bases spanning the gap. CDR1 MNHNS and CDR2 SASEGT come from the germline V gene. This CDR3 is built from 16 residues. CDR3 DNA sequence: TGTGCCAGCAGTGACAGACAAATTAGAGCGGGCACTGAAGCTTTCTTT. Translating gives CASSDRQIRAGTEAFF.